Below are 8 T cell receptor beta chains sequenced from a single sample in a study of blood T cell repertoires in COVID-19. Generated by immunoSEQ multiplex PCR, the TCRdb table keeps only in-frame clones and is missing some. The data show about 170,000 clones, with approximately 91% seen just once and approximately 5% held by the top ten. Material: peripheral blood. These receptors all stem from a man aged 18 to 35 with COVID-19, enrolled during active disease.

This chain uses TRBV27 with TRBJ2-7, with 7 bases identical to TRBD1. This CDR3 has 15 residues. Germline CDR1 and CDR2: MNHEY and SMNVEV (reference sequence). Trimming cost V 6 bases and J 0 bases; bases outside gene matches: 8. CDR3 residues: CASRPPGTASYEQYF. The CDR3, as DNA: TGTGCCAGCAGGCCACCCGGGACAGCCTCCTACGAGCAGTACTTC.

This chain's CDR3 is CASTLDRVHEQYF. CDR3 nucleotides: TGTGCCAGCACCTTGGACAGGGTCCACGAGCAGTACTTC. This sequence joins TRBV7-2 and TRBJ2-7, with 8 nucleotides matching TRBD1. The CDR3 covers 13 residues. J lost 5 bases, V lost 7 bases, and 7 bases had no gene match. CDR1 SGHTA and CDR2 FQGNSA come from the germline V gene.

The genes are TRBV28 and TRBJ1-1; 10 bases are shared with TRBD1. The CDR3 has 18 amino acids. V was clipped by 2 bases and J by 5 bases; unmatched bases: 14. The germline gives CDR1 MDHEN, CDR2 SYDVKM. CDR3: CASSLPSVDRGLRTEAFF. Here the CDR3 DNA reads TGTGCCAGCAGTTTACCCTCCGTTGACAGGGGGCTAAGGACTGAAGCTTTCTTT. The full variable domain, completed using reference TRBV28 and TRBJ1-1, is DVKVTQSSRYLVKRTGEKVFLECVQDMDHENMFWYRQDPGLGLRLIYFSYDVKMKEKGDIPEGYSVSREKKERFSLILESASTNQTSMYLCASSLPSVDRGLRTEAFFGQGTRLTVV.

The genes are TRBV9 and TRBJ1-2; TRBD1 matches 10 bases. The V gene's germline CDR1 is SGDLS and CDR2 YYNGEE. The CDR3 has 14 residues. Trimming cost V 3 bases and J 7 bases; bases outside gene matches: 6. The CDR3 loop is CASSGQGAIGGYTF. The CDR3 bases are TGTGCCAGCAGCGGACAGGGGGCGATCGGTGGCTACACCTTC.

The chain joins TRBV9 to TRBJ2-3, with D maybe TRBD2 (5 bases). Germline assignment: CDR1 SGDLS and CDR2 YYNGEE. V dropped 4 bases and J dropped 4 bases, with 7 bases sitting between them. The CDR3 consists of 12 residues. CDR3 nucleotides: TGTGCCAGCAGCCCGGAGGCAGATACGCAGTATTTT. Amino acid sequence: CASSPEADTQYF. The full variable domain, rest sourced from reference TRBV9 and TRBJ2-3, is DSGVTQTPKHLITATGQRVTLRCSPRSGDLSVYWYQQSLDQGLQFLIQYYNGEERAKGNILERFSAQQFPDLHSELNLSSLELGDSALYFCASSPEADTQYFGPGTRLTVL.

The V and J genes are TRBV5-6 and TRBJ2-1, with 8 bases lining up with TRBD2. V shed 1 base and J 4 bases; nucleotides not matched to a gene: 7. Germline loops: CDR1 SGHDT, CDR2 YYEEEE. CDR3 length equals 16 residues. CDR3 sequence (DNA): TGTGCCAGCAGCTTGTTCCCGGGAGGGCCTTACAATGAGCAGTTCTTC. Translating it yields CASSLFPGGPYNEQFF.

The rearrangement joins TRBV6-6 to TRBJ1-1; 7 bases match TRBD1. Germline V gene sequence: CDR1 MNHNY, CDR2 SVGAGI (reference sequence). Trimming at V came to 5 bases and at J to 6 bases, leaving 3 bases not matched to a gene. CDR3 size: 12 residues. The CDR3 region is CASSPGTAEAFF. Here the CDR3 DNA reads TGTGCCAGCAGTCCCGGGACAGCTGAAGCTTTCTTT.

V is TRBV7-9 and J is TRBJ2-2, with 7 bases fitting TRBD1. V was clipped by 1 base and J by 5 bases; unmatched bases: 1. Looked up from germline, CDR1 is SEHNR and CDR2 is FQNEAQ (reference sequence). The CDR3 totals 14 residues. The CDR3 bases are TGTGCCAGCAGCTTAGAGGGGGCAACCGGGGAGCTGTTTTTT. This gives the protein CASSLEGATGELFF.